This T cell receptor beta chain was obtained from a study of T cells in Graves' hyperthyroidism and ophthalmopathy. Template material for amplifying TCR beta CDR3 regions consisted of RNA transcripts. HTBI primers drove first-round RT-PCR of the TCR CDR3. TCRdb reanalysed the multiplex PCR reads using MiXCR and keeps one entry per CDR3 protein. The table has 500,000 to 550,000 distinct CDR3 sequences, around 20% seen once; the top ten hold 26%. This clonotype has a count of ten or more. What it binds is unknown. Over 18 months, lack of ophthalmopathy progression marked Graves' hyperthyroidism as stable. Trimming left V 3 bases short and J 5 bases short, with 10 bases between. CDR1 and CDR2 from the germline V gene are DFQATT and SNEGSKA (reference sequence). The CDR3 is made up of 12 amino acids. Whole-study findings and limits: Peripheral blood also featured most of the thyroid clonotypes expanded above 0.001.

This clonotype originated in a young man with Graves' hyperthyroidism. Sequenced sample: blood. The chain is built from TRBV20-1 and TRBJ1-2; no definite D call. The CDR3 bases are TGCAGTGCTAGTGCCCCGGGGTATGGCTACACCTTC. Translation gives CSASAPGYGYTF.